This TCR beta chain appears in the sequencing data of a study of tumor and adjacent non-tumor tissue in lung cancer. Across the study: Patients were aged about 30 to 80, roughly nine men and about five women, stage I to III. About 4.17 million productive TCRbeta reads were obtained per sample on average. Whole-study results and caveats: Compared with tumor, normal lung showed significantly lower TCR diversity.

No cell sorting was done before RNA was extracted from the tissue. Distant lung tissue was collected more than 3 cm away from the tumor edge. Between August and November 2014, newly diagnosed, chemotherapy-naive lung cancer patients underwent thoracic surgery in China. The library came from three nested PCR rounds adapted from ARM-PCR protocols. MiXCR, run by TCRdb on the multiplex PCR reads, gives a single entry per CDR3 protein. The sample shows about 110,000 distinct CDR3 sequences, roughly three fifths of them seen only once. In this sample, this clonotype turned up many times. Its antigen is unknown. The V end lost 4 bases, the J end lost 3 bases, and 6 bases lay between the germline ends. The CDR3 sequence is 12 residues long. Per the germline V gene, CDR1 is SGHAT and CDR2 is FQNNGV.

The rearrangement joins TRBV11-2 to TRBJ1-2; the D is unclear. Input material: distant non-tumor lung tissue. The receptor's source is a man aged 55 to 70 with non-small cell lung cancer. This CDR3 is CASSSEYYGYTF. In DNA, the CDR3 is TGTGCCAGCAGCTCCGAATACTATGGCTACACCTTC.